This is a list of T cell receptor beta chains from one sample in a study of neurological immune-mediated disorders. Using its own MiXCR run on the 5' RACE reads, TCRdb lists one record per CDR3 protein. The sample has approximately 36,000 distinct CDR3 sequences; around 3.1% are singletons. The sequencing input was PBMCs. The receptors here all came from a woman aged 55-69 years with multiple sclerosis. Both conserved end residues are part of each CDR3. The D gene is left open where the match is weak. The size of a clone is reported for some rows only, either as once, few or many, or as a class for expanded clones.

16 many TRBJ2-6 TRBV5-1 NA CASSTYQGFGANVLTF TGCGCCAGCAGCACGTACCAGGGTTTTGGGGCCAACGTCCTGACTTTC
15 many TRBJ2-3 TRBV25-1 NA CASSETGLLTDTQYF TGTGCCAGCAGTGAAACGGGACTCCTCACAGATACGCAGTATTTT
17 many TRBJ2-2 TRBV20-1 NA CSARPPLTGLDTGELFF TGCAGTGCTAGACCTCCCCTTACAGGTTTGGACACCGGGGAGCTGTTTTTT
13 many TRBJ2-5 TRBV5-1 NA CASSLAMKETQYF TGCGCCAGCAGCTTGGCAATGAAAGAGACCCAGTACTTC
13 many TRBJ2-6 TRBV12-3/TRBV12-4 NA CASRLGGANVLTF TGTGCCAGCAGACTGGGGGGGGCCAACGTCCTGACTTTC
12 NA TRBJ2-3 TRBV11-2 NA CASSLMVDTQYF TGTGCCAGCAGCTTAATGGTTGATACGCAGTATTTT
13 few TRBJ1-1 TRBV19 NA CASSIGRRAEAFF TGTGCCAGTAGTATAGGGCGGCGGGCTGAAGCTTTCTTT
16 medium-sized TRBJ1-5 TRBV20-1 TRBD1 CSARAPGQGGNQPQHF TGCAGTGCTAGAGCACCGGGACAGGGGGGCAATCAGCCCCAGCATTTT
15 many TRBJ2-2 TRBV5-5 TRBD1 CASSLGTGGFGELFF TGTGCCAGCAGCCTCGGGACAGGGGGCTTCGGGGAGCTGTTTTTT
14 many TRBJ1-6 TRBV6-5 NA CASRPSGNHSPLHF TGTGCCAGCAGGCCCTCAGGGAATCATTCACCCCTCCACTTT
12 NA TRBJ2-7 TRBV20-1 NA CSARDLTEAQYF TGCAGTGCTAGAGATTTGACAGAAGCGCAGTACTTC
17 many TRBJ2-7 TRBV7-9 TRBD1 CASSSGTGSRSTYEQYF TGTGCCAGCAGCTCCGGGACAGGGTCCAGGTCTACCTACGAGCAGTACTTC
15 many TRBJ2-5 TRBV5-6 NA CASSPKGRTQETQYF TGTGCCAGCAGCCCGAAGGGACGCACCCAAGAGACCCAGTACTTC
11 many TRBJ1-1 TRBV7-9 NA CASSRGIEAFF TGTGCCAGCAGCAGGGGGATAGAAGCTTTCTTT
15 many TRBJ2-5 TRBV18 NA CASSPSQILRETQYF TGTGCCAGCTCACCATCGCAAATTCTGAGAGAGACCCAGTACTTC
15 many TRBJ1-5 TRBV3-1 NA CASSQEEAKNQPQHF TGTGCCAGCAGCCAAGAAGAGGCGAAGAATCAGCCCCAGCATTTT
17 many TRBJ2-7 TRBV5-1 TRBD1 CASSYPRDRGFNYEQYF TGCGCCAGCAGCTACCCCAGGGACAGGGGATTTAACTACGAGCAGTACTTC
17 many TRBJ2-3 TRBV5-1 TRBD2 CASSPGLAGDSTDTQYF TGCGCCAGCAGCCCGGGACTAGCGGGGGACAGCACAGATACGCAGTATTTT
17 NA TRBJ2-3 TRBV5-1 TRBD2 CASSLSVAGRGTDTQYF TGCGCCAGCAGCTTGAGCGTAGCGGGGCGTGGCACAGATACGCAGTATTTT
13 many TRBJ1-6 TRBV7-9 NA CASKRDRDSPLHF TGTGCCAGCAAACGGGACCGAGATTCACCCCTCCACTTT
12 many TRBJ1-2 TRBV6-1 NA CASSLSLYGYTF TGTGCCAGCAGTCTCTCGCTCTATGGCTACACCTTC
12 many TRBJ1-1 TRBV20-1 NA CSASGSNTEAFF TGCAGTGCTAGTGGCTCGAACACTGAAGCTTTCTTT
13 NA TRBJ2-3 TRBV18 NA CASSSGAPDTQYF TGTGCCAGCTCATCCGGTGCTCCAGATACGCAGTATTTT
15 many TRBJ2-5 TRBV5-5 TRBD2 CASNTLAGPLGTQYF TGTGCCAGCAACACGCTAGCGGGGCCCTTGGGGACCCAGTACTTC
14 many TRBJ1-2 TRBV6-5 TRBD1 CASSYLGTGYGYTF TGTGCCAGCAGTTACCTAGGGACAGGATATGGCTACACCTTC
16 many TRBJ2-3 TRBV12-1 NA CASSDRRLTSTDTQYF TGTGCCAGCAGCGATCGGCGGTTAACTAGCACAGATACGCAGTATTTT
14 many TRBJ1-4 TRBV5-1 NA CASSLAGDGKKLFF TGCGCCAGCAGCTTGGCCGGGGACGGTAAAAAACTGTTTTTT
14 many TRBJ2-7 TRBV5-1 TRBD2 CASSFGSGGGEQYF TGCGCCAGCAGCTTTGGGAGCGGGGGAGGCGAGCAGTACTTC
16 many TRBJ2-1 TRBV12-3/TRBV12-4 NA CASSPSRDRRNNEQFF TGTGCCAGCAGCCCTAGTCGGGACCGAAGAAACAATGAGCAGTTCTTC
13 many TRBJ2-7 TRBV7-2 TRBD1 CASSSQTGYEQYF TGTGCCAGCAGCTCCCAGACAGGGTACGAGCAGTACTTC
12 many TRBJ2-7 TRBV29-1 NA CSVGQSGYEQYF TGCAGCGTGGGCCAGTCCGGATACGAGCAGTACTTC
14 many TRBJ1-2 TRBV20-1 TRBD1 CSVPAGTENYGYTF TGCAGTGTTCCAGCTGGGACAGAAAACTATGGCTACACCTTC
14 many TRBJ2-2 TRBV13 NA CASSPQVDTGELFF TGTGCCAGCAGCCCCCAAGTCGACACCGGGGAGCTGTTTTTT